Shown below are 21 T cell receptor beta chains from a single sample sequenced in a study of OX40 agonist ivuxolimab in advanced cancers. The assay was immunoSEQ multiplex PCR, and TCRdb's table has in-frame clones only and misses some. The sample holds some 81,000 clones; around 87% are singletons and the top ten take 6.2%. Specimen: CD4+ or CD8+ T cells sorted from blood, collected in a trial of the OX40 agonist ivuxolimab. Every receptor here comes from an adult with an advanced solid tumor such as melanoma, head and neck, liver or kidney cancer.

The V and J genes are TRBV5-4 and TRBJ2-3, with 8 bases aligning to TRBD1. The CDR3 consists of 16 residues. With 4 bases clipped from V and 2 bases from J, the junction kept 9 bases outside the gene matches. The germline V gene has CDR1 SGHNT and CDR2 YYREEE (reference sequence). DNA for the CDR3: TGTGCCAGCAGCCAAGGACAGGGTTGGACCACAGATACGCAGTATTTT. Protein sequence: CASSQGQGWTTDTQYF.

The chain links TRBV6-6 to TRBJ1-1; possibly TRBD1 for D (6 bases). Trimming shortened V by 9 bases and J by 1 base, and 18 bases separated the two germline ends. The CDR3 sequence is 15 residues long. From germline, CDR1 is MNHNY and CDR2 SVGAGI (reference sequence). The CDR3 DNA sequence: TGTGCCAGTACTCCTCCGGGGACACAGAACACTGAAGCTTTCTTT. As protein: CASTPPGTQNTEAFF.

The table lists this clone with a count of one. The J gene is TRBJ1-3, the V gene TRBV21-1. TRBV21-1 counts as a pseudogene. CDR3 size: 17 residues. The CDR3 spells CASSKVVTTLSGNTIYF. The CDR3 coding sequence is TGTGCCAGCAGCAAAGTTGTTACGACCCTCAGTGGAAACACCATATATTTT.

V usage is TRBV28 and J usage is TRBJ2-1; 9 nucleotides agree with TRBD2. V was clipped by 6 bases and J by 4 bases; unmatched bases: 4. Germline CDR1 reads MDHEN; CDR2 reads SYDVKM. The CDR3 sequence is 14 residues long. CDR3 sequence reads: CASRRTSGYNEQFF. The DNA of the CDR3 is TGTGCCAGCAGAAGAACTAGCGGGTACAATGAGCAGTTCTTC.

The CDR3 coding sequence is TGTGCCAGCAGGCCTATGGAGGCCCGGGAGACCCAGTACTTC. Translation gives CASRPMEARETQYF. The chain links TRBV27 to TRBJ2-5; weak D call: TRBD2 (5 bases). V was clipped by 6 bases and J by 5 bases, with 16 bases between them. Germline V gene data show CDR1 as MNHEY and CDR2 as SMNVEV (reference sequence). This CDR3 has 14 residues.

The chain is built from TRBV19 and TRBJ2-7, with TRBD1 as a possible D gene (5 bases). There are 16 residues in the CDR3. Trimming pared 1 base from V and 1 base from J, leaving 14 bases between. The germline V gene has CDR1 LNHDA and CDR2 SQIVND (reference sequence). CDR3 in amino acids: CASSIGQTQGSYEQYF. Here the CDR3 DNA reads TGTGCCAGTAGTATAGGACAGACCCAAGGATCCTACGAGCAGTACTTC.

This chain joins TRBV29-1 and TRBJ1-5, with 11 bases fitting TRBD1. The V gene end was trimmed by 6 bases and the J gene end by 6 bases; junction bases not matched to a gene: 4. Germline assignment: CDR1 SQVTM and CDR2 ANQGSEA. The CDR3 totals 13 residues. The CDR3 DNA is TGCAGCGTGGGGGACAGGGGGATTCAGCCCCAGCATTTT. It specifies CSVGDRGIQPQHF.

The genes are TRBV27 and TRBJ2-7; D gene unclear. The CDR3 totals 14 residues. Trimming cost V 3 bases and J 2 bases, with 11 bases left between them. CDR1 and CDR2 from the germline V gene are MNHEY and SMNVEV (reference sequence). The CDR3 nucleotides are TGTGCCAGCAGTTTTATGGCCGATGCCTACGAGCAGTACTTC. Translated: CASSFMADAYEQYF.

In its sample, this clone was seen once. This chain joins TRBV14 and TRBJ1-2, with 11 bases aligning to TRBD1. V lost 3 bases, J lost 3 bases, and 6 bases stayed unmatched. This CDR3 spans 16 amino acids. Germline CDR1 is SGHDN and CDR2 is FVKESK. The DNA for the CDR3 is TGTGCCAGCAGCCAGAGGACAGGGGGCGGTTACTATGGCTACACCTTC. It is translated as CASSQRTGGGYYGYTF.

V is TRBV6-5 and J is TRBJ2-3; D unresolved. V dropped 6 bases and J dropped 7 bases, with 11 bases sitting between them. CDR3 size: 12 residues. The germline CDR1 and CDR2 sequences are MNHEY and SVGAGI. Written as DNA, the CDR3 is TGTGCCAGCAGCCTAAAGGGTTATACGCAGTATTTT. This sequence encodes CASSLKGYTQYF.

The CDR3 coding sequence is TGCGCCAGCAGCTTGACTAGCGGGAGCTCCTACGAGCAGTACTTC. It codes for CASSLTSGSSYEQYF. The chain links TRBV5-1 to TRBJ2-7; 11 bases align to TRBD2. Germline-derived CDR1 and CDR2 are SGHRS and YFSETQ. The CDR3 contains 15 residues. With 1 base clipped from V and 0 bases from J, the junction kept 0 bases outside the gene matches.

The rearrangement uses TRBV2 and TRBJ1-4; D is undetermined. Germline loops: CDR1 SNHLY, CDR2 FYNNEI. V lost 10 bases to trimming and J lost 3 bases, with 12 bases between them. The CDR3 has 13 amino acids. In nucleotides, the CDR3 is TGTGCCACGGAAAGTCGGGCTAATGAAAAACTGTTTTTT. This codes for CATESRANEKLFF. Full variable domain (remainder filled in from reference TRBV2 and TRBJ1-4): EPEVTQTPSHQVTQMGQEVILRCVPISNHLYFYWYRQILGQKVEFLVSFYNNEISEKSEIFDDQFSVERPDGSNFTLKIRSTKLEDSAMYFCATESRANEKLFFGSGTQLSVL.

This sequence joins TRBV6-5 and TRBJ2-1; perhaps TRBD2 as D (6 bases). This CDR3 contains 12 residues. The germline V gene has CDR1 MNHEY and CDR2 SVGAGI. The V gene lost 7 bases and the J gene lost 5 bases, with 9 bases spanning the gap. In nucleotides, the CDR3 is TGTGCCAGCAAGGGACTTAACAATGAGCAGTTCTTC. Amino acids: CASKGLNNEQFF.

V usage is TRBV28 and J usage is TRBJ1-2, with 7 positions matching TRBD1. From germline, CDR1 is MDHEN and CDR2 SYDVKM. The CDR3 consists of 15 residues. With V trimmed by 6 bases and J by 2 bases, 9 bases remained unmatched. CDR3 coding DNA: TGTGCCAGCAGGGAGACAGGGAGGGCGAACTATGGCTACACCTTC. This codes for CASRETGRANYGYTF.

This sequence joins TRBV28 and TRBJ1-5, with 8 bases fitting TRBD1. This CDR3 comprises 15 residues. The germline V gene encodes CDR1 MDHEN and CDR2 SYDVKM. V gave up 7 bases and J gave up 4 bases; unmatched junction bases: 9. CDR3 loop: CASTNWGQVNQPQHF. In nucleotides, the CDR3 is TGTGCCAGCACTAATTGGGGACAGGTAAATCAGCCCCAGCATTTT.

The chain is built from TRBV21-1 and TRBJ2-5. TRBV21-1 is recorded as a pseudogene. There are 14 residues in the CDR3. The CDR3 DNA reads TGTGCCAGCAGCATAAGACGGCCCCAAGAGACCCAGTACTTC. Translated, it gives CASSIRRPQETQYF.

This clone has just one count. The chain joins TRBV28 to TRBJ1-5; the D gene is possibly TRBD1 (6 bases). The CDR3 is 16 residues long. V lost 2 bases and J lost 7, with 18 bases in between. The V gene's germline CDR1 is MDHEN and CDR2 SYDVKM. CDR3 in amino acids: CASSLGESRGRQPQHF. In nucleotides, the CDR3 is TGTGCCAGCAGTTTAGGCGAAAGCAGGGGCAGGCAGCCCCAGCATTTT.

This chain connects TRBV28 to TRBJ1-1, with D unclear. The CDR3 is 11 amino acids. Per the germline V gene, CDR1 is MDHEN and CDR2 is SYDVKM. Trimming left V 2 bases short and J 8 bases short, with 6 bases between. The CDR3 DNA reads TGTGCCAGCAGTTTACGGTCGGAAGCTTTCTTT. Protein: CASSLRSEAFF.

The rearrangement uses TRBV27 and TRBJ2-3; TRBD1 is a possible D gene (6 bases). Per germline, CDR1 MNHEY and CDR2 SMNVEV (reference sequence). CDR3 length equals 16 residues. V was shortened by 5 bases and J by 2 bases, with 17 bases between the two germline ends. CDR3: CASSLTGRSYTDTQYF. For the CDR3, the DNA is TGTGCCAGCAGTCTGACAGGCCGGTCGTACACAGATACGCAGTATTTT.

This rearrangement joins TRBV5-4 to TRBJ2-1; 7 bases are shared with TRBD1. The ends lost 4 bases at V and 8 bases at J; junction bases unmatched: 6. The CDR3 totals 13 residues. CDR1 and CDR2 from the germline V gene are SGHNT and YYREEE (reference sequence). The CDR3 loop reads CASSRDRVDEQFF. CDR3 coding DNA: TGTGCCAGCAGCAGAGACAGGGTCGATGAGCAGTTCTTC.

The chain uses TRBV7-9 and TRBJ2-5; the D gene is possibly TRBD2 (6 bases). Trimming removed 2 bases at V and 2 bases at J, with 9 bases between. Germline V CDR1 and CDR2: SEHNR, FQNEAQ (reference sequence). The CDR3 has 14 amino acids. The CDR3 protein is CASSLYGGQETQYF. The CDR3, as DNA: TGTGCCAGCAGCTTATACGGGGGACAAGAGACCCAGTACTTC.